A selection of T cell receptor beta chains follows, all from one sample in a study of CD8 T cells in Susac syndrome. TCRdb reprocessed the immunoSEQ multiplex PCR reads via MiXCR and lists one record per CDR3 protein. The sample lists just over 150,000 distinct CDR3 sequences; roughly 96% were seen once. The material sequenced was CD8+ T cells from PBMCs. The origin of the receptors is a human donor with multiple sclerosis. CDR3s include the opening cysteine and the closing phenylalanine or tryptophan. The D gene is left open where the match is weak. Clone size is not always given. Where it is, it says once, few, many or a class for expanded clones.

abundance	len	j_gene	d_gene	v_gene	CDR3nt	CDR3aa
.	13	TRBJ1-5	TRBD1	TRBV25-1	TGTGCCAGCAGCGAAATAGGACAGGGACATTTGCATTTT	CASSEIGQGHLHF
.	11	TRBJ1-2	.	TRBV6-5	TGTGCCAGCAGGGGAGTTCGAGGCTACACCTTC	CASRGVRGYTF
.	12	TRBJ2-7	.	TRBV7-9	TGTGCCACAGGAGCTCGAACGGACGAGCAGTACTTC	CATGARTDEQYF
.	15	TRBJ1-3	.	TRBV3-1	TGTGCCAGCAGCCAAGGACTGGGGTGGGGAAACACCATATATTTT	CASSQGLGWGNTIYF
.	18	TRBJ2-3	TRBD1	TRBV12-3/TRBV12-4	TGTGCCAGCAGTTTCTTAAGCCGGGACAGGGATGGCACAGATACGCAGTATTTT	CASSFLSRDRDGTDTQYF
.	13	TRBJ1-1	.	TRBV27	TGTGCCAGCAGTTTACCCGGGCAGTCTGAAGCTTTCTTT	CASSLPGQSEAFF
.	14	TRBJ1-5	.	TRBV6-5	TGTGCCAGCAGTTCGGGCAGGGGCAATCAGCCCCAGCATTTT	CASSSGRGNQPQHF
.	8	TRBJ1-2	.	TRBV30	TGTGCCACCACCCGGTACACCTTC	CATTRYTF
.	13	TRBJ2-7	.	TRBV30	TGTGCCTGGAGAACGGGGACTGAGGGCGAGCAGTACTTC	CAWRTGTEGEQYF
.	16	TRBJ2-3	.	TRBV3-1	TGTGCCAGCAGCCAAGATCCGGGCAGGGGCTCGGATACGCAGTATTTT	CASSQDPGRGSDTQYF
.	15	TRBJ2-3	.	TRBV13	TGTGCCAGCAGCCCCGGACAGGGAGGGACAGATACGCAGTATTTT	CASSPGQGGTDTQYF
.	13	TRBJ1-5	.	TRBV6-5	TGTGCCAGCAGTTACTCGCCCAATCAGCCCCAGCATTTT	CASSYSPNQPQHF
.	14	TRBJ1-2	.	TRBV25-1	TGTGCCAGCAGTGAAAGGGGGGCTGACTATGGCTACACCTTC	CASSERGADYGYTF
.	15	TRBJ2-1	TRBD1	TRBV7-9	TGTGCCAGCAGCCACCGGGACAGGCCCTACAATGAGCAGTTCTTC	CASSHRDRPYNEQFF
.	17	TRBJ1-1	.	TRBV27	TGTGCCAGCAGTTTATTCGAAGTGGGGGGGGCGGTGAGGGAAGCTTTCTTT	CASSLFEVGGAVREAFF
.	11	TRBJ2-3	.	TRBV29-1	TGCAGCGTTGAGGGGGGCAGGACGCAGTATTTT	CSVEGGRTQYF
.	12	TRBJ2-2	.	TRBV30	TGTGCCTGGAGCCCAATGTCCGGGGAGCTGTTTTTT	CAWSPMSGELFF
.	14	TRBJ1-6	.	TRBV9	TGTGCCAGCCGGCGGGGGGACGCGGGCTCACCCCTCCACTTT	CASRRGDAGSPLHF
.	13	TRBJ1-5	.	TRBV29-1	TGCAGCGTTGAATCGGGGGGCGGTCAGCCCCAGCATTTT	CSVESGGGQPQHF
.	16	TRBJ2-3	.	TRBV7-2	TGTGCCAGCAGCTTAGGGGTCCGGGCCAGCACAGATACGCAGTATTTT	CASSLGVRASTDTQYF
.	13	TRBJ2-4	.	TRBV6-5	TGTGCCAGCAGTTGGGGAGGAGGAAACATTCAGTACTTC	CASSWGGGNIQYF
.	15	TRBJ1-6	TRBD1	TRBV5-5	TGTGCCAGCAGCGGAATACAGGGGGGGAATTCACCCCTCCACTTT	CASSGIQGGNSPLHF
.	13	TRBJ1-2	.	TRBV20-1	TGCAGTGCCATCGATGCTTCATGGGATGGCTACACCTTC	CSAIDASWDGYTF
.	11	TRBJ1-2	.	TRBV24-1	TGTGCCACCAGTGATGGGTATGGCTACACCTTC	CATSDGYGYTF
.	15	TRBJ2-1	TRBD2	TRBV19	TGTGCCAGTAGTATTCCGGGACTAGCGATTTATGAGCAGTTCTTC	CASSIPGLAIYEQFF
.	15	TRBJ1-6	.	TRBV14	TGTGCCAGCAGCCAACCCCTCGCTTATAATTCACCCCTCCACTTT	CASSQPLAYNSPLHF
.	14	TRBJ2-5	.	TRBV20-1	TGCAGTGCTTCACGGGGCCGGCCCCAAGAGACCCAGTACTTC	CSASRGRPQETQYF
.	15	TRBJ1-5	.	TRBV4-2	TGTGCCAGCAGCCAAGTAGATAGGGCTTCACAGCCCCAGCATTTT	CASSQVDRASQPQHF
.	12	TRBJ2-1	.	TRBV27	TGTGCCAGCAGTTTATCACACAATGAGCAGTTCTTC	CASSLSHNEQFF
.	13	TRBJ1-2	.	TRBV11-1	TGTGCCAGCAGCCTTCCGGATAACTATGGCTACACCTTC	CASSLPDNYGYTF
once	14	TRBJ2-3	.	TRBV24-1	TGTGCCACCAGTGATGGGCGGGGCCCCGATACGCAGTATTTT	CATSDGRGPDTQYF
few	11	TRBJ2-3	.	TRBV27	TGTGCCAGCAGTGTGGGGGATACGCAGTATTTT	CASSVGDTQYF
.	13	TRBJ2-3	.	TRBV1	TGCACCAGCAGCCCGGGGTGGACAGATACGCAGTATTTT	CTSSPGWTDTQYF
.	12	TRBJ2-7	TRBD1	TRBV6-5	TGTGCCAGCAGTTCGAGACAGGGCGAGCAGTACTTC	CASSSRQGEQYF
.	12	TRBJ1-1	.	TRBV30	TGTGCCTGGAGTGTCATCTACACTGAAGCTTTCTTT	CAWSVIYTEAFF
.	15	TRBJ2-3	TRBD2	TRBV9	TGTGCCAGCAGCGTAAGGCGGGGGGGCACAGATACGCAGTATTTT	CASSVRRGGTDTQYF
.	13	TRBJ1-1	TRBD1	TRBV29-1	TGCAGCGGGGGGACAGGGTTGAACACTGAAGCTTTCTTT	CSGGTGLNTEAFF
.	12	TRBJ1-1	.	TRBV9	TGTGCCAGCAGCGGGACATCCACTGAAGCTTTCTTT	CASSGTSTEAFF
once	14	TRBJ2-7	.	TRBV7-9	TGTGCCAGCAGCTTACGGGACGGAGGATACGAGCAGTACTTC	CASSLRDGGYEQYF
.	13	TRBJ2-1	.	TRBV27	TGTGCCAGCAAGACCCTCTCCTACAATGAGCAGTTCTTC	CASKTLSYNEQFF
once	15	TRBJ1-2	.	TRBV25-1	TGTGCCAGCAGTGAAGTGGCGGGGCCTACCTATGGCTACACCTTC	CASSEVAGPTYGYTF
few	13	TRBJ1-5	.	TRBV27	TGTGCCAGCAGTTCTGGATACAATCAGCCCCAGCATTTT	CASSSGYNQPQHF
.	13	TRBJ1-2	.	TRBV5-1	TGCGCCAGCAGCTTGGACCCGACGGATGGCTACACCTTC	CASSLDPTDGYTF
.	15	TRBJ2-1	.	TRBV20-1	TGCAGTGCTAGAGATCTGACTACCTCCTACAATGAGCAGTTCTTC	CSARDLTTSYNEQFF
.	15	TRBJ2-3	TRBD1	TRBV2	TGTGCCAGCACCGAGGACAGGGGGCTCGCAGATACGCAGTATTTT	CASTEDRGLADTQYF
.	13	TRBJ1-1	.	TRBV30	TGTGCCTGGAGTCGCCCCCTGAACACTGAAGCTTTCTTT	CAWSRPLNTEAFF
once	14	TRBJ2-1	.	TRBV20-1	TGCAGTGTGAATCGAGGGAGGATGGTCACTGAGCAGTTCTTC	CSVNRGRMVTEQFF
.	15	TRBJ2-5	.	TRBV30	TGTGCCTGGAGCCCTCGGTGGGGGCCTGAAGAGACCCAGTACTTC	CAWSPRWGPEETQYF
.	13	TRBJ2-1	.	TRBV25-1	TGTGCCAGCAGTGAATCCGCTCCCAATATACAGTTCTTC	CASSESAPNIQFF
.	16	TRBJ2-3	.	TRBV7-8	TGTGCCAGCAGCTTGTTCCGGGATACTAGCACAGATACGCAGTATTTT	CASSLFRDTSTDTQYF
.	14	TRBJ2-1	.	TRBV29-1	TGCAGCGTTGAAGCCGAGAGCTCCTACAATGAGCAGTTCTTC	CSVEAESSYNEQFF
.	17	TRBJ2-3	.	TRBV27	TGTGCCAGCAGTTTAAGAGTGGCCACCGAGGTTTCAGATACGCAGTATTTT	CASSLRVATEVSDTQYF
once	14	TRBJ2-1	.	TRBV20-1	TGCAGTGCTAGAGGGACAGTCTCGGCCAATGAGCAGTTCTTC	CSARGTVSANEQFF
.	14	TRBJ2-2	TRBD2	TRBV15	TGTGCCACCAGCCTAAAGCGGGGCACCGGGGAGCTGTTTTTT	CATSLKRGTGELFF
.	16	TRBJ2-3	.	TRBV4-1	TGCGCCAGCAGCCAAGGGTCGAGCGGAAGCACAGATACGCAGTATTTT	CASSQGSSGSTDTQYF
.	14	TRBJ2-1	.	TRBV2	TGTGCCAGCAGTGCGGGGAGCTCCTACAATGAGCAGTTCTTC	CASSAGSSYNEQFF
.	14	TRBJ2-7	.	TRBV20-1	TGCAGTGCCCCCTGGGGGGGCGCCTCTTACGAGCAGTACTTC	CSAPWGGASYEQYF
.	14	TRBJ2-5	.	TRBV30	TGTGCCTGGAGTCTAGGACGGGACGTTGAGACCCAGTACTTC	CAWSLGRDVETQYF
.	15	TRBJ2-2	TRBD2	TRBV25-1	TGTGCCAGCAGTCCTTGGGGGGGAGAGGCCGGGGAGCTGTTTTTT	CASSPWGGEAGELFF
.	13	TRBJ2-3	.	TRBV27	TGTGCCAGCTCTGGGCCTCCAGGCGATACGCAGTATTTT	CASSGPPGDTQYF